The 30 T cell receptor beta chains given below trace back to one sample, sequenced in a study of Ad26.COV2.S vaccination and SARS-CoV-2 variants. Specified treatment: roughly 19 received Ad26.COV2.S at low or high dose, single or two shots; several received placebo; per-sample allocation not given. Each sample was drawn 63 days after the first injection (of vaccine or placebo). Generated by immunoSEQ multiplex PCR, the TCRdb table keeps only in-frame clones and is missing some. The table has 350,000 to 450,000 clones, 83% seen once; the top ten hold just under 7.5%. The sequencing used peripheral blood, collected in a trial of Ad26.COV2.S vaccine versus placebo. Receptor source: a person between 18 and 65 years old who received the Ad26.COV2.S COVID-19 vaccine or a placebo.

The chain carries TRBV29-1 and TRBJ1-1; TRBD1 is a possible D gene (5 bases). V lost 2 bases to trimming and J lost 0 bases, with 7 bases between them. CDR1 and CDR2 (germline): SQVTM, ANQGSEA. The CDR3 loop spans 13 amino acids. CDR3 nucleotide sequence: TGCAGCGTTGAACGACAGCTGAACACTGAAGCTTTCTTT. It codes for CSVERQLNTEAFF.

V gene TRBV4-3 combines with J gene TRBJ1-2, with 8 bases identical to TRBD1. Per the germline V gene, CDR1 is LGHNA and CDR2 is YSLEER. V shed 2 bases, J shed 8 bases, and the junction held 10 bases outside the gene matches. The CDR3 covers 15 residues. CDR3 region: CASSQLRTGYTGYTF. The CDR3 nucleotides read TGCGCCAGCAGCCAACTCAGGACAGGGTATACCGGCTACACCTTC.

V usage is TRBV2 and J usage is TRBJ1-1; no reliable D call. The ends were cut back, 1 base at V and 0 bases at J, with 9 bases in the middle. The CDR3 runs 15 residues. Germline assignment: CDR1 SNHLY and CDR2 FYNNEI. CDR3 loop: CASSEGRQMNTEAFF. The CDR3, as DNA: TGTGCCAGCAGTGAAGGGAGGCAGATGAACACTGAAGCTTTCTTT.

This clone showed up just once. The chain uses TRBV6-1 and TRBJ2-1; 7 nucleotides agree with TRBD2. With 4 bases clipped from V and 4 bases from J, the junction kept 10 bases outside the gene matches. Germline CDR1 is MNHNS and CDR2 is SASEGT. CDR3 length: 16 amino acids. The CDR3 DNA reads TGTGCCAGCAGTGGGGGGACTACAGCGGGGTACAATGAGCAGTTCTTC. This translates into CASSGGTTAGYNEQFF.

This clone was detected only once. This chain uses TRBV7-2 with TRBJ2-2; 9 positions agree with TRBD1. The CDR3 length is 17 residues. Germline CDR1 reads SGHTA; CDR2 reads FQGNSA. V trimming: 4 bases; J trimming: 2 bases; junction bases outside the gene matches: 8. CDR3 sequence: CASSSNGQGSNTGELFF. The CDR3 bases are TGTGCCAGCAGCTCCAATGGACAGGGGAGTAACACCGGGGAGCTGTTTTTT.

V is TRBV7-3 and J is TRBJ2-5; a possible D gene is TRBD2 (6 bases). The germline V gene has CDR1 SGHTA and CDR2 FQGTGA. Trimming removed 3 bases at V and 5 bases at J, with 13 bases between. The CDR3 sequence is 14 residues long. CDR3 DNA sequence: TGTGCCAGCAGCTTCGGTAGCGGTACGGAGACCCAGTACTTC. Translated: CASSFGSGTETQYF.

The genes are TRBV9 and TRBJ1-6, with TRBD1 as a possible D gene (5 bases). Per the germline V gene, CDR1 is SGDLS and CDR2 is YYNGEE. This CDR3 has 17 residues. The germline V and J ends were trimmed by 4 bases and 0 bases, with 14 bases remaining between them. The CDR3 DNA reads as TGTGCCAGCAGCTCCCCCGGGGGGAGCTCCTATAATTCACCCCTCCACTTT. It encodes CASSSPGGSSYNSPLHF.

V gene TRBV2 combines with J gene TRBJ1-2, with 8 positions matching TRBD1. Trimming at V came to 5 bases and at J to 7 bases, leaving 9 bases not matched to a gene. This CDR3 has 14 amino acids. The germline gives CDR1 SNHLY, CDR2 FYNNEI. The CDR3 DNA reads as TGTGCCAGCAGTCTCAGGGGGCAAGCTGGTGGCTACACCTTC. Translating gives CASSLRGQAGGYTF.

On this clone: Other DNA sequences in the sample encode the same CDR3. The chain recombines TRBV19 with TRBJ1-3; no definite D call. V was shortened by 5 bases and J by 1 base, with 6 bases between the two germline ends. The length of the CDR3 is 13 residues. CDR1 LNHDA and CDR2 SQIVND come from the germline V gene (reference sequence). CDR3: CASSRGSGNTIYF. The CDR3 DNA is TGTGCCAGTAGTCGAGGATCTGGAAACACCATATATTTT.

V and J are TRBV7-8 and TRBJ1-4; TRBD1 is a possible D gene (6 bases). Per germline, CDR1 SGHVS and CDR2 FQNEAQ. This CDR3 has 15 residues. The V end was cut by 2 bases, the J end by 7 bases, with 14 bases between. CDR3 protein: CASSLQSRGSEKLFF. As DNA, the CDR3 is TGTGCCAGCAGCTTACAATCCAGGGGAAGTGAAAAACTGTTTTTT.

This clone was seen just once. The J gene is TRBJ2-4, the V gene TRBV28, with D perhaps matching TRBD1 or TRBD2 (5 bases each). The CDR3 sequence is 18 residues long. Deletions cut 4 bases from V and 0 bases from J, with 19 bases between. Germline CDR1 and CDR2: MDHEN and SYDVKM. This CDR3 is CASSSKQPGRIAKNIQYF. CDR3 nucleotide sequence: TGTGCCAGCAGTTCCAAGCAACCGGGACGTATAGCCAAAAACATTCAGTACTTC.

This clone was counted a few times. V usage is TRBV18 and J usage is TRBJ1-3, with a weak D call TRBD1 (5 bases). CDR1 KGHSH and CDR2 LQKENI come from the germline V gene. The V end lost 1 base, the J end lost 0 bases, and 10 bases lay between the germline ends. This CDR3 comprises 16 residues. CDR3 loop: CASSPQGTTSGNTIYF. The CDR3, as DNA: TGTGCCAGCTCACCACAGGGGACTACCTCTGGAAACACCATATATTTT.

This chain connects TRBV6-4 to TRBJ1-1; no reliable D call. Trimming removed 3 bases from V and 2 bases from J, with 10 bases in between. The CDR3 runs to 14 residues. Germline assignment: CDR1 MRHNA and CDR2 SNTAGT. CDR3: CASSEVAGNTEAFF. The CDR3 DNA follows: TGTGCCAGCAGTGAAGTGGCGGGCAACACTGAAGCTTTCTTT.

This clone was seen only once. This chain links TRBV6-6 with TRBJ2-7; possibly TRBD1 for D (6 bases). The germline gives CDR1 MNHNY, CDR2 SVGAGI (reference sequence). Trimming cost V 0 bases and J 3 bases, with 12 bases left between them. The CDR3 is 15 residues long. CDR3 in DNA: TGTGCCAGCAGTTACTCAACAGGGCACTACTACGAGCAGTACTTC. Protein: CASSYSTGHYYEQYF.

This clone was counted a few times. This chain uses TRBV7-9 with TRBJ2-7; D gene uncertain. The CDR3 has 13 amino acids. Per the germline V gene, CDR1 is SEHNR and CDR2 is FQNEAQ (reference sequence). With 0 bases removed from V and 0 bases from J, the gap between germline ends came to 3 bases. The CDR3 DNA follows: TGTGCCAGCAGCTTAGCATTCTCCTACGAGCAGTACTTC. It yields the protein CASSLAFSYEQYF.

The chain links TRBV11-2 to TRBJ2-5, with 9 bases fitting TRBD1. V gave up 5 bases and J gave up 5 bases; unmatched junction bases: 9. The germline V gene encodes CDR1 SGHAT and CDR2 FQNNGV. CDR3 size: 15 residues. CDR3 region: CASSNPGQGVETQYF. The CDR3 nucleotides are TGTGCCAGCAGCAACCCGGGACAGGGAGTTGAGACCCAGTACTTC.

The chain links TRBV2 to TRBJ2-7; D is perhaps TRBD1 (6 bases). Deletions cut 7 bases from V and 6 bases from J, with 16 bases between. The germline gives CDR1 SNHLY, CDR2 FYNNEI. The CDR3 runs 13 residues. Here the CDR3 reads CASTGAGVIEQYF. In DNA, the CDR3 is TGTGCCAGCACCGGGGCAGGGGTTATCGAGCAGTACTTC.

This rearrangement joins TRBV2 to TRBJ2-1; 9 positions agree with TRBD2. Looked up from germline, CDR1 is SNHLY and CDR2 is FYNNEI. The CDR3 length is 16 residues. Trimming took 3 bases from V and 8 from J; bases not matched to a gene: 11. The DNA for the CDR3 is TGTGCCAGCAGTGATAAGGCTAGCGGGACGCTTTATGAGCAGTTCTTC. The encoded protein is CASSDKASGTLYEQFF.

The chain carries TRBV29-1 and TRBJ1-5; 7 bases fit TRBD1. The germline gives CDR1 SQVTM, CDR2 ANQGSEA. J was trimmed by 4 bases and V by 4 bases; bases with no gene match: 7. The CDR3 is 14 amino acids. CDR3 region: CSVGGDSKNQPQHF. In nucleotides, the CDR3 is TGCAGCGTTGGGGGGGACAGTAAGAATCAGCCCCAGCATTTT.

The chain is built from TRBV28 and TRBJ1-1; no reliable D call. The CDR3 extends over 12 amino acids. Per germline, CDR1 MDHEN and CDR2 SYDVKM. Trimming left V 8 bases short and J 6 bases short, with 13 bases between. The CDR3 is CASSFHIAEAFF. CDR3 DNA: TGTGCCAGCTCCTTTCACATAGCTGAAGCTTTCTTT.

V gene TRBV11-3 combines with J gene TRBJ2-5; D is unresolved. The V end was cut by 1 base, the J end by 4 bases, with 7 bases between. Germline V lookup: CDR1 SGHNT, CDR2 YENEEA. CDR3 size: 13 residues. The CDR3: CASSLGVRETQYF. Here the CDR3 DNA reads TGTGCCAGCAGCTTAGGGGTCCGAGAGACCCAGTACTTC.

Comment on this clone: The identical CDR3 is also encoded by other nucleotide sequences in the sample. The chain couples TRBV9 to TRBJ1-2, with a weak D call TRBD1 (5 bases). Trimming cost V 0 bases and J 5 bases, with 8 bases left between them. The CDR3 sequence is 13 residues long. Germline CDR1 is SGDLS and CDR2 is YYNGEE. The CDR3 region has the DNA TGTGCCAGCAGCGTAGAAGGGGTGTATGGCTACACCTTC. This sequence encodes CASSVEGVYGYTF.

This clone was counted a single time. The V and J genes are TRBV5-6 and TRBJ2-1; TRBD1 is a possible D gene (6 bases). The V end was cut by 4 bases, the J end by 4 bases, with 12 bases between. CDR1 and CDR2 from the germline V gene are SGHDT and YYEEEE. The CDR3 is 14 residues long. The CDR3 DNA reads as TGTGCCAGCAGCAGGACAGCCACTTACAATGAGCAGTTCTTC. Translated: CASSRTATYNEQFF.

This clone was seen a single time. The chain joins TRBV3-1 (or the pseudogene TRBV3-2) to TRBJ2-1, with TRBD2 matching over 12 bases. J was trimmed by 10 bases and V by 4 bases; bases with no gene match: 14. The germline CDR1 and CDR2 sequences are LGHDT and YNNKEL (reference sequence). This CDR3 is built from 17 residues. CDR3 region: CASSRDNGGLAGMEQFF. CDR3 DNA: TGTGCCAGCAGCCGGGATAATGGCGGACTAGCGGGGATGGAGCAGTTCTTC.

This chain links TRBV7-2 with TRBJ2-5, with unresolved D. CDR1 and CDR2 (germline): SGHTA, FQGNSA. V gave up 4 bases and J gave up 7 bases, with 16 bases separating them. The CDR3 extends over 14 amino acids. CDR3 DNA: TGTGCCAGCAGCTCCTCTGACCTACATGGGACCCAGTACTTC. Its translation: CASSSSDLHGTQYF.

In its sample, this clone was seen a few times. The chain carries TRBV12-3 or TRBV12-4 and TRBJ1-6; D unclear. CDR3 size: 11 residues. V shed 6 bases and J shed 12 bases, with 9 bases lying between them. The CDR3 loop reads CASRTEGPLHF. In DNA, the CDR3 is TGTGCCAGCAGGACGGAGGGACCCCTCCACTTT.

V gene TRBV7-2 combines with J gene TRBJ1-1; the D is unclear. This CDR3 contains 13 residues. V dropped 4 bases and J dropped 0 bases, with 6 bases sitting between them. CDR1 is SGHTA and CDR2 is FQGNSA in the germline V gene. CDR3 sequence reads: CASSSSLNTEAFF. CDR3 DNA sequence: TGTGCCAGCAGCTCGTCCTTGAACACTGAAGCTTTCTTT.

This rearrangement joins TRBV7-3 to TRBJ2-1, with 10 nucleotides matching TRBD2. Germline V gene sequence: CDR1 SGHTA, CDR2 FQGTGA. The V segment lost 1 base and the J segment 6 bases; nucleotides outside the gene matches: 3. This CDR3 spans 15 amino acids. CDR3 DNA sequence: TGTGCCAGCAGCTTAAGCCTAGCGGGGGCCAATGAGCAGTTCTTC. It is translated as CASSLSLAGANEQFF. The variable domain in full, completed from reference TRBV7-3 and TRBJ2-1, reads GAGVSQTPSNKVTEKGKYVELRCDPISGHTALYWYRQSLGQGPEFLIYFQGTGAADDSGLPNDRFFAVRPEGSVSTLKIQRTERGDSAVYLCASSLSLAGANEQFFGPGTRLTVL.

The chain recombines TRBV27 with TRBJ2-7, with D maybe TRBD1 (7 bases). This CDR3 region has 14 residues. The germline CDR1 and CDR2 sequences are MNHEY and SMNVEV (reference sequence). V lost 3 bases and J 3 bases, leaving 12 bases between the germline ends. CDR3 DNA: TGTGCCAGCAGTTTGTCCCAGGGGGGCTACGAGCAGTACTTC. Translating gives CASSLSQGGYEQYF.

This clone showed up just a few times. This chain uses TRBV19 with TRBJ2-2, with D tentatively TRBD1 (5 bases). Looked up from germline, CDR1 is LNHDA and CDR2 is SQIVND (reference sequence). Trimming removed 10 bases at V and 1 base at J, with 13 bases between. This CDR3 spans 14 amino acids. The CDR3 region is CATGPMGNTGELFF. The CDR3 DNA follows: TGTGCCACAGGGCCCATGGGGAACACCGGGGAGCTGTTTTTT.